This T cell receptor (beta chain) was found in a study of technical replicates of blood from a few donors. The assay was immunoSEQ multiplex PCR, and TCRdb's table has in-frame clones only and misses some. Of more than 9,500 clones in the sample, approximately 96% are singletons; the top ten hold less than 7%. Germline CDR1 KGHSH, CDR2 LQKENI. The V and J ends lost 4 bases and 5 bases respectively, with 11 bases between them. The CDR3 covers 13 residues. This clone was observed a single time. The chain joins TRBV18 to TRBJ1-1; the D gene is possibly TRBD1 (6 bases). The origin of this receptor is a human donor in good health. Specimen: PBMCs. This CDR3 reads CASSRTAGTEAFF. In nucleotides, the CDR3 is TGTGCCAGCTCACGGACAGCAGGGACTGAAGCTTTCTTT.